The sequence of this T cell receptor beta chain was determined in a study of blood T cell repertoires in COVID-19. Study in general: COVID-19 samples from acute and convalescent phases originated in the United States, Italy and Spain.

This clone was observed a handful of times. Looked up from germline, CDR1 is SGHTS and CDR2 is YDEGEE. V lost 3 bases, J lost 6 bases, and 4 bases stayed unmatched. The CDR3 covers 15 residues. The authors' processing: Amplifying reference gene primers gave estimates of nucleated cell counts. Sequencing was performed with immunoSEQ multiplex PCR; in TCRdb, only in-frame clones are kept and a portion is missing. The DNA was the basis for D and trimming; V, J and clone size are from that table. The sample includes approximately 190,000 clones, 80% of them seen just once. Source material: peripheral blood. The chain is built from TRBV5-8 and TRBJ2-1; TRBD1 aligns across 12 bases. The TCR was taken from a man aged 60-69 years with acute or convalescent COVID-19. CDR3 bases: TGTGCCAGCAGCTGGGGACAGGGGGCTACCAATGAGCAGTTCTTC. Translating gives CASSWGQGATNEQFF.